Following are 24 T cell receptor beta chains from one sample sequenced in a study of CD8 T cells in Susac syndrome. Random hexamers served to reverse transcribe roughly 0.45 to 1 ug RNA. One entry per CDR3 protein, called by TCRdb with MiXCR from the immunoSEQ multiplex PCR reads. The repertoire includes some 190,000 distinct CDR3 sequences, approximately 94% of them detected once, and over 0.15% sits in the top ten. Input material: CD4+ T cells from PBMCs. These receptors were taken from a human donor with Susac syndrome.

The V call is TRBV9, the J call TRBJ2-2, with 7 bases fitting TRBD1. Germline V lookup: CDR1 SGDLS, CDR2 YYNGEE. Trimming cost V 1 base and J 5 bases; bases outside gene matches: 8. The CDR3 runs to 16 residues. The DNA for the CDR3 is TGTGCCAGCAGCGTATCACAGGGGTTTGCTACCGGGGAGCTGTTTTTT. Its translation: CASSVSQGFATGELFF.

The CDR3 DNA sequence: TGCAGTGCTAGAGATCCGTCAATGTTGCAGGGGGCGCGAAACGAGCAGTACTTC. Translating it yields CSARDPSMLQGARNEQYF. The rearrangement joins TRBV20-1 to TRBJ2-7; 8 bases map to TRBD1. Trimming took 0 bases from V and 5 from J; bases not matched to a gene: 18. Per the germline V gene, CDR1 is DFQATT and CDR2 is SNEGSKA (reference sequence). The CDR3 sequence is 18 residues long.

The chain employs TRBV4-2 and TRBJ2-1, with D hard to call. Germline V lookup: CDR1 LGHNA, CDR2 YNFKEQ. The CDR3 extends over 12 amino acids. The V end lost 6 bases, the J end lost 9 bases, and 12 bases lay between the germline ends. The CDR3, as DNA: TGTGCCAGCAGTCGACGCCCGGCTGAGCAGTTCTTC. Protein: CASSRRPAEQFF.

The CDR3 sequence: CASSSPGGQAFF. CDR3 nucleotides: TGTGCCAGCAGTTCCCCCGGGGGGCAAGCTTTCTTT. The chain links TRBV6-5 to TRBJ1-1; TRBD1 might be the D (6 bases). Trimming took off 4 bases at V and 9 bases at J, with 12 bases between the two ends. The germline V gene has CDR1 MNHEY and CDR2 SVGAGI. The CDR3 totals 12 residues.

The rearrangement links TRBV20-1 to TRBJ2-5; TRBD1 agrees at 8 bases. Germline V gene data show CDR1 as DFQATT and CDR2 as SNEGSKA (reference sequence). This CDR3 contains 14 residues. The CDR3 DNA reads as TGCAGCGGGCGAACAGGGGGTATAGGAGAGACCCAGTACTTC. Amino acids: CSGRTGGIGETQYF.

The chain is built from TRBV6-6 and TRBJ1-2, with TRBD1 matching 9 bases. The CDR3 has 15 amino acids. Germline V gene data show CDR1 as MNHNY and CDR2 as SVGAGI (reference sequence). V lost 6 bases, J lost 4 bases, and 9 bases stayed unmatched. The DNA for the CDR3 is TGTGCCAGCAGATTAGACAGGGGGGATCTCTATGGCTACACCTTC. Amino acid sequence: CASRLDRGDLYGYTF.

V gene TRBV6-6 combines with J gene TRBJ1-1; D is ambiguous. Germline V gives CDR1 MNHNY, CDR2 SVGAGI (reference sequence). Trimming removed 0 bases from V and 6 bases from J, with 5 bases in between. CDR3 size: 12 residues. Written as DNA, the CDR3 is TGTGCCAGCAGTTACTCCTCCCCTGAAGCTTTCTTT. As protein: CASSYSSPEAFF.

CDR3 DNA sequence: TGTGCCTGGGGGGGAAGCACAGATACGCAGTATTTT. Its protein is CAWGGSTDTQYF. V gene TRBV30 combines with J gene TRBJ2-3; D may correspond to TRBD1 or TRBD2 (5 bases each). This CDR3 is 12 amino acids long. Trimming stripped 5 bases from V and 0 bases from J, with 6 bases between. From germline, CDR1 is GTSNPN and CDR2 SVGIG (reference sequence). Drawing the rest from reference TRBV30 and TRBJ2-3, the complete variable domain is SQTIHQWPATLVQPVGSPLSLECTVEGTSNPNLYWYRQAAGRGLQLLFYSVGIGQISSEVPQNLSASRPQDRQFILSSKKLLLSDSGFYLCAWGGSTDTQYFGPGTRLTVL.

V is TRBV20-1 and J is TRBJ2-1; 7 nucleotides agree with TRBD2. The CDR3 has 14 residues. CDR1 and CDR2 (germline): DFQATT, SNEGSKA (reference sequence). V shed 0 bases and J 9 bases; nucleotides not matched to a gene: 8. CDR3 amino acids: CSARDRGGTGEQFF. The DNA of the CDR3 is TGCAGTGCTAGAGATCGGGGAGGGACGGGTGAGCAGTTCTTC.

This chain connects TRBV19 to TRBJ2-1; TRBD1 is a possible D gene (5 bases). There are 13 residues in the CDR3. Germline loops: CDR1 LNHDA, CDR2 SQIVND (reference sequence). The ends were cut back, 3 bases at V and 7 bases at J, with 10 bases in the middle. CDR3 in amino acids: CASSIGHANEQFF. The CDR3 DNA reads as TGTGCCAGTAGTATTGGACACGCAAATGAGCAGTTCTTC.

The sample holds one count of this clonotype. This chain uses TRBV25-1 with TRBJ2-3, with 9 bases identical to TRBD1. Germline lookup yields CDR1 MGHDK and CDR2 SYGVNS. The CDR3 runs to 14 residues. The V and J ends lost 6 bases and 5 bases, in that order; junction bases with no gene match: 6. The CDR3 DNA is TGTGCCAGCAGCCGGGACAGGGTTGAAGATACGCAGTATTTT. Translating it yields CASSRDRVEDTQYF.

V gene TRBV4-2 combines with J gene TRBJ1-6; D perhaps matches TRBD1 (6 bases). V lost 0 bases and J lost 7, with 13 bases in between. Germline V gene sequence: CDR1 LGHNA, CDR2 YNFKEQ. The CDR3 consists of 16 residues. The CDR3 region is CASSQDGQRINSPLHF. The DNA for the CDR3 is TGTGCCAGCAGCCAAGATGGACAGCGTATCAATTCACCCCTCCACTTT.

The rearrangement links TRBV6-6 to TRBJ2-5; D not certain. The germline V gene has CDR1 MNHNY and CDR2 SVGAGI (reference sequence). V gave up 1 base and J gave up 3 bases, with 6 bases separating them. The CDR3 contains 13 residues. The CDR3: CASSYWGKETQYF. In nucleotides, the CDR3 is TGTGCCAGCAGTTACTGGGGAAAAGAGACCCAGTACTTC.

CDR3 sequence: CSVEEGGGAGQPQHF. The CDR3 coding sequence is TGCAGCGTTGAAGAAGGTGGAGGGGCTGGACAGCCCCAGCATTTT. The chain employs TRBV29-1 and TRBJ1-5, with D possibly TRBD1 on 5 matching bases. Germline V gene data show CDR1 as SQVTM and CDR2 as ANQGSEA. V was cut by 0 bases and J by 7 bases, with 16 bases left in between. The CDR3 covers 15 residues.

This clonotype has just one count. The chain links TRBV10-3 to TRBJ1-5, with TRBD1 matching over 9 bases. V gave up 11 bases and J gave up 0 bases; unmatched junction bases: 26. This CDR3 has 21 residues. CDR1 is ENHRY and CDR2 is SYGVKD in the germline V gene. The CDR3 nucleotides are TGTGCCCGTAACCTCGGGGGACAGGGCTGGATCGAAATTAATAGCAATCAGCCCCAGCATTTT. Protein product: CARNLGGQGWIEINSNQPQHF.

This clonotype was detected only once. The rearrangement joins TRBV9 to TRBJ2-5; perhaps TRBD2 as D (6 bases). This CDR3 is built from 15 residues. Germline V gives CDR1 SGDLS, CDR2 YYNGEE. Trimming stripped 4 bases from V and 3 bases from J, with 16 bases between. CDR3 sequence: CASSSRFSGEETQYF. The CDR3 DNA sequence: TGTGCCAGCAGCTCTCGCTTTAGCGGAGAAGAGACCCAGTACTTC. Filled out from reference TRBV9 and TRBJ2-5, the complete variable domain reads DSGVTQTPKHLITATGQRVTLRCSPRSGDLSVYWYQQSLDQGLQFLIQYYNGEERAKGNILERFSAQQFPDLHSELNLSSLELGDSALYFCASSSRFSGEETQYFGPGTRLLVL.

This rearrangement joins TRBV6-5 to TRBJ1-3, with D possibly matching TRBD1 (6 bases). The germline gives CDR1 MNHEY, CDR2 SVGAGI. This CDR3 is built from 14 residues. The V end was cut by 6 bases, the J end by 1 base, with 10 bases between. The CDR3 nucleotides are TGTGCCAGCAGAACGAGGGGGTCTGGAAACACCATATATTTT. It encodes CASRTRGSGNTIYF.

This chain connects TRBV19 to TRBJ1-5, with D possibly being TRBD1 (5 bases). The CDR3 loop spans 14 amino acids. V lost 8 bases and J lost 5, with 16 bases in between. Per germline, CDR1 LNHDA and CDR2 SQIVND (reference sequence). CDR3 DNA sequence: TGTGCCAGTGGGCAAAGGAAAGGGGATCAGCCCCAGCATTTT. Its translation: CASGQRKGDQPQHF. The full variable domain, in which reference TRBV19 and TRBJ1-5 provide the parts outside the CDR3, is DGGITQSPKYLFRKEGQNVTLSCEQNLNHDAMYWYRQDPGQGLRLIYYSQIVNDFQKGDIAEGYSVSREKKESFPLTVTSAQKNPTAFYLCASGQRKGDQPQHFGDGTRLSIL.

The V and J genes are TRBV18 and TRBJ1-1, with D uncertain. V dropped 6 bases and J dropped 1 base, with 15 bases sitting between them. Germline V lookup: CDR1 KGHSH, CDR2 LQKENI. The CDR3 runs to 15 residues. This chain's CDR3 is CASSPGQDWNTEAFF. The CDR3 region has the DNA TGTGCCAGCTCCCCCGGGCAGGACTGGAACACTGAAGCTTTCTTT.

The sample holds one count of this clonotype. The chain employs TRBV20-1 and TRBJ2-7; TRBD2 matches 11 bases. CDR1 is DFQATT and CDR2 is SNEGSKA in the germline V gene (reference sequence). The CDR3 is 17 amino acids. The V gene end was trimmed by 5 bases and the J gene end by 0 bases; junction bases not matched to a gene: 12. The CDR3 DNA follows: TGCAGTGCTCGGCCCACTAGCGGGGGCAGTGGCTCCTACGAGCAGTACTTC. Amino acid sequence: CSARPTSGGSGSYEQYF.

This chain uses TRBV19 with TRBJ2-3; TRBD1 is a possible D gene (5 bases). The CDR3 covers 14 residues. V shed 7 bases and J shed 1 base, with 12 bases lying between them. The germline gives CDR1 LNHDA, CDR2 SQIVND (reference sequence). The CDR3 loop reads CASTLGARTDTQYF. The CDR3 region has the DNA TGTGCCAGTACCCTTGGGGCGCGCACAGATACGCAGTATTTT.

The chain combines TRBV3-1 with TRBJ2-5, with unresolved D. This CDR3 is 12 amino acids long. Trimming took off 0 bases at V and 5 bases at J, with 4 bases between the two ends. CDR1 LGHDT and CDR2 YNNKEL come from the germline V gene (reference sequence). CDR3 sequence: CASSQEKETQYF. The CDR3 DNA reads TGTGCCAGCAGCCAAGAAAAGGAGACCCAGTACTTC.

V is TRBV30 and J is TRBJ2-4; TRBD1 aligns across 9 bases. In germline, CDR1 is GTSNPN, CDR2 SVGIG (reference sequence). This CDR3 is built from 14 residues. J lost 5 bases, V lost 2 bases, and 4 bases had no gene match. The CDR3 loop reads CAWSTGTGQNIQYF. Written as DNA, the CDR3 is TGTGCCTGGAGTACCGGGACAGGGCAAAACATTCAGTACTTC.

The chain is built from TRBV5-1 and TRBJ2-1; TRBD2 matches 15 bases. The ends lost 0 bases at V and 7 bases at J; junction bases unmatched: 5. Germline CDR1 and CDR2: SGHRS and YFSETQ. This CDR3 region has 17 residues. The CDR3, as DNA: TGCGCCAGCAGCTTGGAAGTAGGGACTAGCGGGGGGAATGAGCAGTTCTTC. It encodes CASSLEVGTSGGNEQFF.